Listed below are T cell receptor beta chains from one sample, sequenced in a study of blood T cell repertoires in COVID-19. Profiling relied on immunoSEQ multiplex PCR, and the TCRdb table lists in-frame clones only, not all of them. The sample has over 45,000 clones, approximately 92% seen once; the top ten hold more than 40%. The sample consisted of peripheral blood. All receptors derive from an older woman with COVID-19, enrolled during active disease. Each CDR3 is given with its conserved first and last residue.

j_call v_call cdr3_aa
TRBJ2-1 TRBV6-5 CASTARDRGYNEQFF
TRBJ2-1 TRBV9 CASSVEGGTIDEQFF
TRBJ2-7 TRBV7-9 CASSPIQGNEQYF
TRBJ1-2 TRBV7-9 CASSLALANYGYTF
TRBJ1-1 TRBV6-1 CASSEWQGTEAFF
TRBJ2-7 TRBV7-2 CASSLDGGSFEQYF
TRBJ2-7 TRBV7-9 CASSSLSYEQYF
TRBJ2-2 TRBV3-1/TRBV3-2 CASSLRLAGGELFF
TRBJ2-1 TRBV27 CASSLSSGEGSAYNEQFF
TRBJ1-2 TRBV18 CASSEDRDNYGYTF